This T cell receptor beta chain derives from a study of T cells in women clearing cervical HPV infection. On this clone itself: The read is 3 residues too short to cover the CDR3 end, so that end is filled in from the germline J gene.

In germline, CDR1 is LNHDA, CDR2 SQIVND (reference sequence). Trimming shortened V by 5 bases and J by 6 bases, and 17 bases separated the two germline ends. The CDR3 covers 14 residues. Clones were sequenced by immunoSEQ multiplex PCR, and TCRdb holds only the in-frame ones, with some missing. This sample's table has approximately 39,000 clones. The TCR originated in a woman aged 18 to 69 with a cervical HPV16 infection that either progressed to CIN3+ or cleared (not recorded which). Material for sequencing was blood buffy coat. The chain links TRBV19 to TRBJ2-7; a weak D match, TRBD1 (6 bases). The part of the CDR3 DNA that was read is TGTGCCAGTAGTTTCTCAGGGGCCCCCGGCGAG. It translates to CASSFSGAPGE. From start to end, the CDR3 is CASSFSGAPGEQYF.